Below, one T cell receptor (beta chain) is given with its context. One junction end disagrees with the germline gene, perhaps due to a read error. Germline assignment: CDR1 SNHLY and CDR2 FYNNEI. The CDR3 extends over 15 amino acids. The entry originates in a study of blood T cell repertoires in COVID-19. Sequencing used immunoSEQ multiplex PCR; TCRdb keeps in-frame clones, though not all of them. The profile shows some 320,000 clones, roughly 90% of them singletons. This receptor was taken from a man aged 60 to 75 who had recovered from COVID-19. Input material: PBMCs or T cells enriched from blood (not recorded which). The rearrangement uses TRBV2 and TRBJ1-6; perhaps TRBD1 as D (6 bases). The CDR3 loop reads CAGRYLERQDSPLHF. CDR3 DNA sequence: TGTGCCGGCAGGTACCTCGAGAGACAGGATTCACCCCTCCACTTT.